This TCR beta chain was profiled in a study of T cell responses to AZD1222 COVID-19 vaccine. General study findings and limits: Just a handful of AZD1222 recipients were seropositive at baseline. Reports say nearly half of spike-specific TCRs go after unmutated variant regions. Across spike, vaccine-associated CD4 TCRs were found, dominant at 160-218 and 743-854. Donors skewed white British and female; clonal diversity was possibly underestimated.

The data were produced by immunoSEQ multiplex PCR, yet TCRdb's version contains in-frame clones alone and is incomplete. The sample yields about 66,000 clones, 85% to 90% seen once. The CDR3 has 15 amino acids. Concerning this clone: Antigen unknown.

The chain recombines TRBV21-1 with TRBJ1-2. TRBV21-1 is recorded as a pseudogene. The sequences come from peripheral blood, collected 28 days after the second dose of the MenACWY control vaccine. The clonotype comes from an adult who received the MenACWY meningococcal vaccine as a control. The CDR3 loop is CASSNLERFNYGYTF. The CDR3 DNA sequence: TGTGCCAGCAGCAATTTGGAGCGTTTCAACTATGGCTACACCTTC.